The 7 T cell receptor beta chains below were found in one sample sequenced in a study of beta chain features in type 1 diabetes. These receptors have no known antigen. Isolated RNA was reverse transcribed in full, so expressed TCRB transcripts were sequenced. Clones were sequenced by immunoSEQ multiplex PCR, and TCRdb holds only the in-frame ones, with some missing. The repertoire holds around 180,000 clones, with approximately 7.8% as singletons. Study findings and constraints: Type 1 diabetes patients showed a moderate but significant shortening of TCRB CDR3s in all four CD4+ subsets.

The sequencing input was central memory CD4+ T cells from blood. All receptors come from a woman in her thirties or forties with type 1 diabetes.

This clone has more than one count but fewer than ten. The rearrangement uses TRBV7-9 and TRBJ2-6, with 9 bases lining up with TRBD1. J lost 0 bases, V lost 5 bases, and 5 bases had no gene match. The CDR3 extends over 17 amino acids. Germline V gene sequence: CDR1 SEHNR, CDR2 FQNEAQ (reference sequence). CDR3 coding DNA: TGTGCCAGCAGCGACCGACAGGGGGGCTCTGGGGCCAACGTCCTGACTTTC. Its translation is CASSDRQGGSGANVLTF. The entire variable domain, with the rest obtained from reference TRBV7-9 and TRBJ2-6, is as follows: DTGVSQNPRHKITKRGQNVTFRCDPISEHNRLYWYRQTLGQGPEFLTYFQNEAQLEKSRLLSDRFSAERPKGSFSTLEIQRTEQGDSAMYLCASSDRQGGSGANVLTFGAGSRLTVL.

The gene calls are TRBV21-1 and TRBJ2-1; TRBD1 is the table's D call, not checked against the DNA. TRBV21-1 is tagged as a pseudogene. The CDR3 length is 16 residues. The DNA of the CDR3 is TGTGCCAGCATACGAGGGACAGGGAGCTCCTACAATGAGCAGTTCTTC. This gives the protein CASIRGTGSSYNEQFF.

At least ten counts were recorded for this clone. V and J are TRBV2 and TRBJ2-1; unclear D gene. The V end lost 4 bases, the J end lost 7 bases, and 8 bases lay between the germline ends. The V gene's germline CDR1 is SNHLY and CDR2 FYNNEI. The CDR3 sequence is 12 residues long. This CDR3 reads CASSVDRNEQFF. In DNA form, the CDR3 reads TGTGCCAGCAGTGTAGATCGGAATGAGCAGTTCTTC.

Ten or more counts support this clone. This chain connects TRBV9 to TRBJ1-2; D gene uncertain. The CDR3 totals 14 residues. CDR1 is SGDLS, CDR2 YYNGEE, per germline. V lost 0 bases and J 2 bases, leaving 8 bases between the germline ends. The chain's CDR3 is CASSVGDTNYGYTF. In DNA, the CDR3 is TGTGCCAGCAGCGTAGGCGACACCAACTATGGCTACACCTTC.

A few counts support this clone. The chain uses TRBV7-3 and TRBJ1-2; unclear D gene. CDR3 length: 14 amino acids. The ends were cut back, 5 bases at V and 5 bases at J, with 15 bases in the middle. Germline CDR1 is SGHTA and CDR2 is FQGTGA. For the CDR3, the DNA is TGTGCCAGCAGCCGAAGTCCCACAGAATATGGCTACACCTTC. Its translation: CASSRSPTEYGYTF.

This clone was counted a few times. The chain joins TRBV14 to TRBJ2-3; TRBD1 might be the D (5 bases). The CDR3 extends over 13 amino acids. V lost 4 bases and J 6 bases, leaving 11 bases between the germline ends. CDR1 SGHDN and CDR2 FVKESK come from the germline V gene. For the CDR3, the DNA is TGTGCCAGCAGCCGACAGCCGTGGGATACGCAGTATTTT. This sequence encodes CASSRQPWDTQYF.

This clone was recorded many times. The V call is TRBV4-3, the J call TRBJ2-3; TRBD2 might be the D (6 bases). Germline CDR1 LGHNA, CDR2 YSLEER. Trimming took off 3 bases at V and 6 bases at J, with 16 bases between the two ends. The CDR3 sequence is 15 residues long. CDR3 DNA sequence: TGCGCCAGCAGCCATAGGAGGGCTCCCGAGGATACGCAGTATTTT. It translates to CASSHRRAPEDTQYF.